One TCR beta chain is described in this entry. Its antigen remains unidentified. This entry comes from a study of Ad26.COV2.S vaccination and SARS-CoV-2 variants. Study summary: Intramuscular Ad26.COV2.S doses were given once or twice, 56 days apart. Study findings and constraints: Among vaccine recipients, spike-specific TCR breadth exceeded that of placebo recipients.

The CDR3 is made up of 14 amino acids. Germline assignment: CDR1 LNHDA and CDR2 SQIVND (reference sequence). V shed 10 bases, J shed 0 bases, and the junction held 9 bases outside the gene matches. Specified treatment: about 20 received Ad26.COV2.S at low or high dose, single or two shots; roughly five received placebo; per-sample allocation not given. Day 63 after the first vaccine or placebo injection was the time point for sampling. The donor's status was that of an adult aged 18-55 years in Boston. Measured with immunoSEQ multiplex PCR; TCRdb has only the in-frame clones, and not every one. In the table there are about 350,000 clones, about 88% of which are singletons.

V is TRBV19 and J is TRBJ2-7, with 7 positions matching TRBD1. The sample here was peripheral blood, taken in a trial of Ad26.COV2.S vaccine versus placebo. This clonotype was sampled from a person aged 18 to 65 who received the Ad26.COV2.S COVID-19 vaccine or a placebo. Written as DNA, the CDR3 is TGTGCCACGACCGGGACAGACAACTCCTACGAGCAGTACTTC. Translating it yields CATTGTDNSYEQYF. The entire variable domain, with the rest obtained from reference TRBV19 and TRBJ2-7, is as follows: DGGITQSPKYLFRKEGQNVTLSCEQNLNHDAMYWYRQDPGQGLRLIYYSQIVNDFQKGDIAEGYSVSREKKESFPLTVTSAQKNPTAFYLCATTGTDNSYEQYFGPGTRLTVT.